This is a list of T cell receptor beta chains from one sample in a study of blood T cell repertoires in COVID-19. TCRdb's copy holds only in-frame clones and misses some; the assay was immunoSEQ multiplex PCR. The table includes fewer than 350,000 clones, less than 85% detected once. The sample was PBMCs or T cells enriched from blood (not recorded which). The receptor source for this set is a woman aged 50 to 60 who had recovered from COVID-19. The CDR3 runs from the conserved cysteine through the conserved F or W. Clone size is stated in some rows and not others, as once, few, many or a class when expanded.

clone size | V gene | CDR3 protein
NA | TRBV19 | CASERTAGAQETQYF
NA | TRBV25-1 | CASSVEIGANVLTF
NA | TRBV27 | CASSLSITGSEKLFF
once | TRBV29-1 | CSLTRGLRGNEQFF
NA | TRBV4-1 | CASSQASRGVSDTQYF
once | TRBV28 | CASSQRSSSYNEQFF
once | TRBV14 | CASSQVGRGLDEQYF
NA | TRBV30 | CAWRTASGRGTGELFF
NA | TRBV12-3/TRBV12-4 | CASSLSGGGYTF
NA | TRBV3-1/TRBV3-2 | CASSSGVNSPLHF
NA | TRBV24-1 | CATSDAQGLDQPQHF
NA | TRBV7-2 | CASSRRTVLVSYPLHF
NA | TRBV19 | CASSIFGTANNSPLHF
NA | TRBV19 | CASSIIRGQGAIENYGYTF
NA | TRBV29-1 | CSVEDRVNNGELFF
NA | TRBV5-1 | CASSLEGRNSPLHF
NA | TRBV30 | CAWSAYSGYEQYF
few | TRBV30 | CAWKSWGRQGGYGYTF
NA | TRBV5-1 | CASSLAPAGGPGTQYF
NA | TRBV24-1 | CATSERADVFNQPQHF
NA | TRBV2 | CASSPDRAIMETQYF
NA | TRBV7-9 | CASSTRSNTIYF
few | TRBV18 | CASSTRSGSGETQYF
NA | TRBV30 | CACPGTGSYNEQFF
NA | TRBV19 | CASSMIGTGADYGYTF
NA | TRBV10-2 | CASSELRSNYGYTF
NA | TRBV30 | CAWSGKGVGRDTEAFF
NA | TRBV5-1 | CASSSGTSGGASNEQFF
NA | TRBV2 | CASSHTTLEAFF
NA | TRBV7-2 | CASSSDRGLRGYTF
NA | TRBV10-2 | CASSESGRGRDGYTF
NA | TRBV19 | CASSIFGSSGRTYEQYF
NA | TRBV6-5 | CASLTGGIGYTF
few | TRBV7-9 | CASSLKGEQPQHF
NA | TRBV4-3 | CASSQVGSRDRDFYF
NA | TRBV27 | CASSPKVDRYLFGYTF
NA | TRBV2 | CASGAVLSGNTIYF
NA | TRBV7-2 | CASSIWANTGELFF
NA | TRBV7-2 | CASSQQYKRDVSGNTIYF
NA | TRBV23-1 | CASSLEAQGSTGELFF
NA | TRBV30 | CAWSVKRYQPQHF
NA | TRBV5-6 | CASRDSRAYEKLFF
NA | TRBV2 | CASNPQGIHYGYTF
NA | TRBV30 | CAWNHGTEKYGYTF
NA | TRBV18 | CASFGTGEYNEQFF
NA | TRBV7-8 | CASSLWGQGYNQPQHF
NA | TRBV7-2 | CASSLITGFSYNEQFF
once | TRBV7-8 | CASSLGGPSNQPQHF
NA | TRBV30 | CAWTTVRGGYTF
NA | TRBV28 | CASQPLGLSTDTQYF
once | TRBV29-1 | CSVRSRLDTDTQYF
NA | TRBV28 | CASSLIRGRTGELFF
NA | TRBV28 | CAGKGSGYGYTF